This record concerns one T cell receptor (beta chain) sequence. Its antigen is undetermined. Each CDR3 protein is one row after TCRdb ran MiXCR on the 5' RACE reads. This table has 35,000 to 50,000 distinct CDR3 sequences, 29% appearing once. The CDR3 totals 14 residues. Germline lookup yields CDR1 DFQATT and CDR2 SNEGSKA (reference sequence). The junction had 3 bases not matched to a gene; V was cut back by 4 bases and J by 4 bases. Whole-study results and caveats: Whole repertoires were not studied in the larger cohort, only one V-J beta rearrangement. Tumor Treg TCRs overlapped most with tumor naive CD4+ cells.

The J gene is TRBJ2-2, the V gene TRBV20-1, with TRBD2 identical over 10 bases. The sequence came from a female donor with breast cancer. The specimen was memory CD4+ T cells sorted from a lymph node. Subset meaning: memory CD4+ T cells, CD4+CD45RO+CD25-. The CDR3 DNA sequence: TGCAGTGCTATCGCTAGCGGGGGCACCGGGGAGCTGTTTTTT. Protein: CSAIASGGTGELFF.